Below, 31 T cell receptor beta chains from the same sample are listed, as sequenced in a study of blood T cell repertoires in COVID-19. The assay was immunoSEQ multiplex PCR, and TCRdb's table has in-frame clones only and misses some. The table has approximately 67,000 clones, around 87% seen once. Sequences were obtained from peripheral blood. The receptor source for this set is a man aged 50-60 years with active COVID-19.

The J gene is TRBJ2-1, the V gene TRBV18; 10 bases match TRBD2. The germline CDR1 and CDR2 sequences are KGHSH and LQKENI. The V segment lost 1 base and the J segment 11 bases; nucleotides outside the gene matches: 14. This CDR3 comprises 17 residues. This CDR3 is CASSPRDGASGSHQQFF. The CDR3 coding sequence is TGTGCCAGCTCACCACGGGATGGGGCTAGCGGGAGCCACCAGCAGTTCTTC. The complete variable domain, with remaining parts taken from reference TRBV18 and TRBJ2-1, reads NAGVMQNPRHLVRRRGQEARLRCSPMKGHSHVYWYRQLPEEGLKFMVYLQKENIIDESGMPKERFSAEFPKEGPSILRIQQVVRGDSAAYFCASSPRDGASGSHQQFFGPGTRLTVL.

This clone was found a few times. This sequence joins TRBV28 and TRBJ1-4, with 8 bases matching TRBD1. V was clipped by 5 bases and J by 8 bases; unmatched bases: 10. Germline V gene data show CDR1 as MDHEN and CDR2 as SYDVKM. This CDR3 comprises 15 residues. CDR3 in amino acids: CASSTDRVAREKLFF. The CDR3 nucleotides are TGTGCCAGCAGTACGGACAGGGTGGCAAGGGAAAAACTGTTTTTT.

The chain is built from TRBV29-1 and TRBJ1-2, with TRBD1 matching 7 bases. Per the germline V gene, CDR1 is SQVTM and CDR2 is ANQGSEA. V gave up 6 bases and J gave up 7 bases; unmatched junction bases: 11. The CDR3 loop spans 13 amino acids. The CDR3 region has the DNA TGCAGCGTCCGCGCTACAGGGGCGTCTGGCTACACCTTC. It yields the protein CSVRATGASGYTF.

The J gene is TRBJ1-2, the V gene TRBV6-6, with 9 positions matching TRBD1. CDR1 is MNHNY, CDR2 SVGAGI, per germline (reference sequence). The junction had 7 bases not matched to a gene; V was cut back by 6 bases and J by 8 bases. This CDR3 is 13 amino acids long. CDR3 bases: TGTGCCAGCAGACCCACAGGGGGCGGCGGCTACACCTTC. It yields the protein CASRPTGGGGYTF.

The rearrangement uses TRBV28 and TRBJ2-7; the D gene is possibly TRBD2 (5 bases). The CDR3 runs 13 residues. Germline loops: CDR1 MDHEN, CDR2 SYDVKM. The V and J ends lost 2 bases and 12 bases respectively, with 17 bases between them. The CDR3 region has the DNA TGTGCCAGCAGTTTAGCCTTAGGGCGGGCGGGGTACTTC. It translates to CASSLALGRAGYF.

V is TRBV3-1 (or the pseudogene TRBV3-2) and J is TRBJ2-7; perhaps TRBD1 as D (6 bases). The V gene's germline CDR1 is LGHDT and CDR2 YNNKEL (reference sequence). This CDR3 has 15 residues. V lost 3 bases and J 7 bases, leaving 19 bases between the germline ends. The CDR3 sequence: CASSQGRAGTLEQYF. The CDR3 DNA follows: TGTGCCAGCAGCCAGGGTAGGGCCGGGACACTTGAGCAGTACTTC.

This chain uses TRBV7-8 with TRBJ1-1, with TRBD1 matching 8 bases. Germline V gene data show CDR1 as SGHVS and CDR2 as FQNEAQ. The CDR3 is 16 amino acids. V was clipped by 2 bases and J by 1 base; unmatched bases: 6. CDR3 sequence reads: CASSLRLQGANTEAFF. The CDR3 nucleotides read TGTGCCAGCAGCTTACGCCTGCAGGGGGCGAACACTGAAGCTTTCTTT.

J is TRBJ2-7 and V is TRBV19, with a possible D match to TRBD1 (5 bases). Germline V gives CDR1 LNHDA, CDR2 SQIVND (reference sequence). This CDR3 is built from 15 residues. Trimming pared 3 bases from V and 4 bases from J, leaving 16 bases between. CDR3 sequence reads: CASSIGGAPVYEQYF. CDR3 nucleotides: TGTGCCAGTAGTATCGGTGGGGCGCCAGTTTACGAGCAGTACTTC.

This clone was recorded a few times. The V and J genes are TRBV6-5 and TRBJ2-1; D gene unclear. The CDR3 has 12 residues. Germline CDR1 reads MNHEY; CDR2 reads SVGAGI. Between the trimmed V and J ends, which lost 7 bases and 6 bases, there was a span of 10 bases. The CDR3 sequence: CASTSRGNEQFF. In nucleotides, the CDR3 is TGTGCCAGCACCTCACGCGGCAATGAGCAGTTCTTC.

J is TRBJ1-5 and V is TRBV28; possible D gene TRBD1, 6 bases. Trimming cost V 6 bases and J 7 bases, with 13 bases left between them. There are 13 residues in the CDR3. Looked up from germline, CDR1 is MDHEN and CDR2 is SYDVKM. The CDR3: CASRGEDSQPQHF. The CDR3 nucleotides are TGTGCCAGCAGGGGAGAGGACAGCCAGCCCCAGCATTTT. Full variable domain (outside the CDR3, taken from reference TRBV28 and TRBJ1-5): DVKVTQSSRYLVKRTGEKVFLECVQDMDHENMFWYRQDPGLGLRLIYFSYDVKMKEKGDIPEGYSVSREKKERFSLILESASTNQTSMYLCASRGEDSQPQHFGDGTRLSIL.

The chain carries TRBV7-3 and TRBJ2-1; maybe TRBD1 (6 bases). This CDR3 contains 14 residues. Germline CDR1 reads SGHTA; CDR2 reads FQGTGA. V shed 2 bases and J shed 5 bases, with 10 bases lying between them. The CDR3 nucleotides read TGTGCCAGCAGCTTAGGGACAAACGACAATGAGCAGTTCTTC. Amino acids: CASSLGTNDNEQFF. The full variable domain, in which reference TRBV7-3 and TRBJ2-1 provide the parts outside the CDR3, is GAGVSQTPSNKVTEKGKYVELRCDPISGHTALYWYRQSLGQGPEFLIYFQGTGAADDSGLPNDRFFAVRPEGSVSTLKIQRTERGDSAVYLCASSLGTNDNEQFFGPGTRLTVL.

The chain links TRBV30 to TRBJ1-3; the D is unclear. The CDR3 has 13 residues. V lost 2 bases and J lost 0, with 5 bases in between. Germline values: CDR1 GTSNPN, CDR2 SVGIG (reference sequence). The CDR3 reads CAWSLSSGNTIYF. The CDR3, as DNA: TGTGCCTGGAGTCTTAGCTCTGGAAACACCATATATTTT.

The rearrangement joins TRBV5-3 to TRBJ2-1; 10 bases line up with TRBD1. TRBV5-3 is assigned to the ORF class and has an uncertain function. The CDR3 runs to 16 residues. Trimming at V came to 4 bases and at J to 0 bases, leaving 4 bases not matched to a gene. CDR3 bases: TGTGCCAGAAGCCCTAGACAGGGGGCCTCCTACAATGAGCAGTTCTTC. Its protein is CARSPRQGASYNEQFF.

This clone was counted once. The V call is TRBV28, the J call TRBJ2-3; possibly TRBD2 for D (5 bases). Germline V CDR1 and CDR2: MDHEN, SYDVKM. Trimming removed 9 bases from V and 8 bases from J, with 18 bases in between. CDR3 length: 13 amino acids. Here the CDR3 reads CASASPSRGTQYF. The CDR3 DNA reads TGTGCCAGTGCTAGCCCCAGCCGGGGTACGCAGTATTTT. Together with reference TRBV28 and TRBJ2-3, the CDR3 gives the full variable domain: DVKVTQSSRYLVKRTGEKVFLECVQDMDHENMFWYRQDPGLGLRLIYFSYDVKMKEKGDIPEGYSVSREKKERFSLILESASTNQTSMYLCASASPSRGTQYFGPGTRLTVL.

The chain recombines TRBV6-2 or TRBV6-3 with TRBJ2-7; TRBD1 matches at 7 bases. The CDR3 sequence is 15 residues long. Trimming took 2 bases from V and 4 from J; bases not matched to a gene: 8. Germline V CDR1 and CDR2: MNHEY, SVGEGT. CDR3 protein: CASSYPTGSSYEQYF. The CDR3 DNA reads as TGTGCCAGCAGTTACCCGACAGGGAGTTCGTACGAGCAGTACTTC.

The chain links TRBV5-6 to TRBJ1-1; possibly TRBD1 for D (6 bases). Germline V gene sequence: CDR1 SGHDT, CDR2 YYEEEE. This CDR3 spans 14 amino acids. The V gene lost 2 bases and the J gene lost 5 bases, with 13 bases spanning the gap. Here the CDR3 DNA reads TGTGCCAGCAGCTTCAGAAGGCAGGGGACTGAAGCTTTCTTT. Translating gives CASSFRRQGTEAFF.

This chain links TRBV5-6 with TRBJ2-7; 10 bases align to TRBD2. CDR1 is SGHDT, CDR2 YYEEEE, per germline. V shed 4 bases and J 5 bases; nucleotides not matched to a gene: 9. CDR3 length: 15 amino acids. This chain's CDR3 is CASSPQGLAIDEQYF. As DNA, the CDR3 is TGTGCCAGCAGCCCCCAGGGACTAGCGATAGACGAGCAGTACTTC.

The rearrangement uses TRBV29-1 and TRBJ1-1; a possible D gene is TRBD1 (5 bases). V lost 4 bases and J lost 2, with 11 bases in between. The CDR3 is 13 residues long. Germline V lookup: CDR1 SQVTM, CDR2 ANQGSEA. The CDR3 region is CSVGAGINTEAFF. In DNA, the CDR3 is TGCAGCGTTGGGGCAGGGATAAACACTGAAGCTTTCTTT. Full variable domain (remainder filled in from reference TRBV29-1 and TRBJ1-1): SAVISQKPSRDICQRGTSLTIQCQVDSQVTMMFWYRQQPGQSLTLIATANQGSEATYESGFVIDKFPISRPNLTFSTLTVSNMSPEDSSIYLCSVGAGINTEAFFGQGTRLTVV.

CDR3 coding DNA: TGTGCCAGTAGTATAGATGGACAGGGGGTCAATCAGCCCCAGCATTTT. Protein: CASSIDGQGVNQPQHF. The chain joins TRBV19 to TRBJ1-5, with TRBD1 identical over 10 bases. CDR3 size: 16 residues. Germline V gene lookup returns CDR1 LNHDA and CDR2 SQIVND (reference sequence). V lost 0 bases, J lost 3 bases, and 2 bases stayed unmatched.

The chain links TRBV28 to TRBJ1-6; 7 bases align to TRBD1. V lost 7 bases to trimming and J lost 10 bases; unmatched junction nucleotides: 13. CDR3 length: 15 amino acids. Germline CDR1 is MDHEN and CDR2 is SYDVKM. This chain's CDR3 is CASTLGGGARSPLHF. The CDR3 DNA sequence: TGTGCCAGCACCCTAGGGGGCGGGGCGCGGTCACCCCTCCACTTT.

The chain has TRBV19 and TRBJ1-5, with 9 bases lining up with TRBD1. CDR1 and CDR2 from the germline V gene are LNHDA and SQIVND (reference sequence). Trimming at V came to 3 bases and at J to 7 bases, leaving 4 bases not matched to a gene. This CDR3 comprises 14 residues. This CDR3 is CASSMGQGWQPQHF. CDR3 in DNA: TGTGCCAGTAGTATGGGACAGGGCTGGCAGCCCCAGCATTTT.

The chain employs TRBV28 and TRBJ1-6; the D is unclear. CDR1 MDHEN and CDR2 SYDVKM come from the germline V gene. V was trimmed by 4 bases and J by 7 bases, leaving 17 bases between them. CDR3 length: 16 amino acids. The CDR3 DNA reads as TGTGCCAGCAGTTCTCCGACAACGAACAACAATTCACCCCTCCACTTT. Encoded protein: CASSSPTTNNNSPLHF.

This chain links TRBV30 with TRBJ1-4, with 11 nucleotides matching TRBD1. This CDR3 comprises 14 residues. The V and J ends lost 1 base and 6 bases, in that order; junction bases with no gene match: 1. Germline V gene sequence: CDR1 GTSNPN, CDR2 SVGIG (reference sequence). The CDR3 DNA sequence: TGTGCCTGGAGTGGGACAGGGGGCTATGAAAAACTGTTTTTT. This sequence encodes CAWSGTGGYEKLFF.

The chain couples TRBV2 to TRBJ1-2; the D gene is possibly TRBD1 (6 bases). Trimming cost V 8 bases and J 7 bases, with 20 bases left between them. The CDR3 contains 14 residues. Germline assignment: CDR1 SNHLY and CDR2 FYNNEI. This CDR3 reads CASLPSRGKIGYTF. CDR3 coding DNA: TGTGCCAGCCTCCCCAGCAGGGGAAAGATTGGCTACACCTTC.

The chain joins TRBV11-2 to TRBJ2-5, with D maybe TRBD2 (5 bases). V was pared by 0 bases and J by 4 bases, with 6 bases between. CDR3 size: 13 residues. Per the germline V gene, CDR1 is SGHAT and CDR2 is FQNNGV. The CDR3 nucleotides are TGTGCCAGCAGCTTAGATCGGGGAGAGACCCAGTACTTC. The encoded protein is CASSLDRGETQYF.

CDR3 amino acids: CSVEVASWPEQFF. The CDR3 DNA sequence: TGCAGCGTTGAAGTTGCCTCCTGGCCTGAGCAGTTCTTC. The J gene is TRBJ2-1, the V gene TRBV29-1, with unresolved D. Trimming shortened V by 1 base and J by 9 bases, and 13 bases separated the two germline ends. The CDR3 runs 13 residues. Looked up from germline, CDR1 is SQVTM and CDR2 is ANQGSEA.

CDR3 nucleotide sequence: TGTGCCAGCAGTTCCCCGGGACTGGGACACGAGCAGTACTTC. Its translation: CASSSPGLGHEQYF. This sequence joins TRBV28 and TRBJ2-7, with TRBD2 as a possible D gene (6 bases). Per the germline V gene, CDR1 is MDHEN and CDR2 is SYDVKM. The CDR3 covers 14 residues. V dropped 4 bases and J dropped 5 bases, with 15 bases sitting between them. Full variable domain (outside the CDR3, taken from reference TRBV28 and TRBJ2-7): DVKVTQSSRYLVKRTGEKVFLECVQDMDHENMFWYRQDPGLGLRLIYFSYDVKMKEKGDIPEGYSVSREKKERFSLILESASTNQTSMYLCASSSPGLGHEQYFGPGTRLTVT.

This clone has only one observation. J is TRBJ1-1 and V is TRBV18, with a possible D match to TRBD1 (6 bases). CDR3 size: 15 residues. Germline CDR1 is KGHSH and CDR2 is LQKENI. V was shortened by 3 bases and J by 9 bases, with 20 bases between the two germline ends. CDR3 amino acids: CASSPSSGQSSKAFF. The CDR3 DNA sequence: TGTGCCAGCTCACCGTCTTCCGGACAGTCTAGCAAAGCTTTCTTT.

The CDR3 spells CASSQDLADNEQFF. As DNA, the CDR3 is TGTGCCAGCAGCCAAGATCTAGCCGACAATGAGCAGTTCTTC. The J gene is TRBJ2-1, the V gene TRBV3-1 (or the pseudogene TRBV3-2), with D possibly being TRBD2 (5 bases). The germline gives CDR1 LGHDT, CDR2 YNNKEL (reference sequence). The ends were cut back, 0 bases at V and 5 bases at J, with 8 bases in the middle. The CDR3 covers 14 residues.

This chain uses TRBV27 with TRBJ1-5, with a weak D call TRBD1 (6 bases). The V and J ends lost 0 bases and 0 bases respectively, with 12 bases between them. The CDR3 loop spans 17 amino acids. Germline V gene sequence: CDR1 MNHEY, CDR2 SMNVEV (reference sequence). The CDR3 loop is CASSLSTGQGSNQPQHF. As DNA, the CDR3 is TGTGCCAGCAGTTTATCGACAGGCCAGGGTAGCAATCAGCCCCAGCATTTT.

This CDR3 is CASSLDRGYGYTF. For the CDR3, the DNA is TGTGCCAGCAGCTTGGACAGGGGTTATGGCTACACCTTC. The chain combines TRBV5-4 with TRBJ1-2; TRBD1 agrees at 7 bases. Trimming at V came to 0 bases and at J to 5 bases, leaving 1 base not matched to a gene. Germline loops: CDR1 SGHNT, CDR2 YYREEE (reference sequence). The CDR3 runs 13 residues.